Sequencing of this T cell receptor beta chain was carried out in a study of human T cells and chemical hapten exposure. Time point here: healthy volunteer bleed at 6 weeks. Total RNA was isolated from whole blood that had not been fractionated. Germline loops: CDR1 PRHDT, CDR2 FYEKMQ (reference sequence). There are 16 residues in the CDR3. J was trimmed by 1 base and V by 5 bases; bases with no gene match: 9. Study-level points and caveats: TCRs at high frequency, those above 1 in 1000, did not change with DPC sensitization.

The library tagged each cDNA molecule with unique molecular identifiers. Authors' data handling: Per-sample TCR counts ranged from about 20,000 to 700,000, median roughly 96,000. TCRdb used MiXCR to reprocess the RACE reads, holding one entry per CDR3 protein. The V and J calls and clone size are TCRdb's, not the authors'. Of 70,000 to 95,000 distinct CDR3 sequences in the sample, 8.5% to 9.5% were seen once. With respect to this clonotype: Its antigen is not identified.

The TCR comes from a female donor in good health. Some clones in this sample may be carry-over from other donors' samples. The sample consisted of whole blood. This chain joins TRBV13 and TRBJ1-1; 8 bases are a match to TRBD1. CDR3 loop: CASSTKRDRTNTEAFF. Written as DNA, the CDR3 is TGTGCCAGCAGCACAAAAAGGGACAGGACGAACACTGAAGCTTTCTTT.